This TCR beta chain was captured by sequencing in a study of T cell changes during pregnancy in multiple sclerosis. Repertoires were generated with immunoSEQ multiplex PCR, while TCRdb's copy carries only in-frame clones and drops some. The sample consists of some 60,000 clones, under 95% of them appearing once. V lost 4 bases and J 3 bases, leaving 10 bases between the germline ends. This CDR3 is built from 13 residues. In germline, CDR1 is LNHDA, CDR2 SQIVND (reference sequence). The sequencing used peripheral blood, collected in the first trimester of pregnancy. The clonotype comes from a female donor in good health, enrolled as a control in a pregnancy study. The chain carries TRBV19 and TRBJ2-7, with D unresolved. CDR3 residues: CASSSSAVYEQYF. In nucleotides, the CDR3 is TGTGCCAGTAGTAGTTCGGCGGTCTACGAGCAGTACTTC.